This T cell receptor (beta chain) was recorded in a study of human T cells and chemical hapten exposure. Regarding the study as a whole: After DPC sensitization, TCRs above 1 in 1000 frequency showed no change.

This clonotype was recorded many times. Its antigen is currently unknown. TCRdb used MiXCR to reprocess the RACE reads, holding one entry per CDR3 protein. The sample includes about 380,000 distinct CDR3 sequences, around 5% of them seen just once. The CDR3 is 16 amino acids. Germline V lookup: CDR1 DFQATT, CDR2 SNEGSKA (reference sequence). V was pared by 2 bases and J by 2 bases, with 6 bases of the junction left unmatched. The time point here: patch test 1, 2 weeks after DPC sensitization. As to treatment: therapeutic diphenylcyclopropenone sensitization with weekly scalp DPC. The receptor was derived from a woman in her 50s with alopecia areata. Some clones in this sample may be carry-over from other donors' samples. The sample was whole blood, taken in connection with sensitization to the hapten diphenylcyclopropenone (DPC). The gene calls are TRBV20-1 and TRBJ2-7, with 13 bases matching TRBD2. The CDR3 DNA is TGCAGTGCTAGACGACTAGCGGGGGGCCTGACCTACGAGCAGTACTTC. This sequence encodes CSARRLAGGLTYEQYF.